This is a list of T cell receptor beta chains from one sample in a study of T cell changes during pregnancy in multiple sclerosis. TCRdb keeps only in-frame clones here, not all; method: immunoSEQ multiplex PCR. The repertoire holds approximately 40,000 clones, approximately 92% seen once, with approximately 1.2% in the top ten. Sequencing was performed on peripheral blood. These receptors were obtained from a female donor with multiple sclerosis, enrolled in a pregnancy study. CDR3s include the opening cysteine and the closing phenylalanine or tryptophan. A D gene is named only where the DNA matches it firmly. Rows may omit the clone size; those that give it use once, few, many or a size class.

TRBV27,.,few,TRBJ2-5,TGTGCCAGCAGTTTAGTAGGGGCGAGCAGCCAAGAGACCCAGTACTTC,CASSLVGASSQETQYF
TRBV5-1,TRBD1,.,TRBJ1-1,TGCGCCAGCAGCGTGACAGGGGGCGCGGTCACTGAAGCTTTCTTT,CASSVTGGAVTEAFF
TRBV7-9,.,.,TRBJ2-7,TGTGCCGCAGCAATAGATGGGGAGTACGAGCAGTACTTC,CAAAIDGEYEQYF
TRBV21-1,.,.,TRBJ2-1,TGTGAGAGAGGAGGGGTGGATGAGCAGTTCTTC,CERGGVDEQFF
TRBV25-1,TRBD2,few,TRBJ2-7,TGTGCCAGCAGTGAAGAAGCGGGAGGAGTTACCTACGAGCAGTACTTC,CASSEEAGGVTYEQYF
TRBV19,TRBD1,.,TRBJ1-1,TGTGCCAGTAGTATGAGAGGGGGCCCTTACACTGAAGCTTTCTTT,CASSMRGGPYTEAFF
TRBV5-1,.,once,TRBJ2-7,TGCGCCAGCAGCCCAAGACAACGGGGACTCGTCTACGAGCAGTACTTC,CASSPRQRGLVYEQYF
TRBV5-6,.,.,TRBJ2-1,TGTGCCAGCAGCTTGGAAAATGAGCAGTTCTTC,CASSLENEQFF
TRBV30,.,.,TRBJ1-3,TGTGCCTGGACAGGGCCAAGCTCTGGAAACACCATATATTTT,CAWTGPSSGNTIYF
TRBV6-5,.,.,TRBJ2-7,TGTGCCAGCAGTTACTTCTATGGGACTTCCCTCGAGCAGTACTTC,CASSYFYGTSLEQYF
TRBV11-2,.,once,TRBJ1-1,TGTGCCAGCAGCTCTATCAGAACAGACAACACTGAAGCTTTCTTT,CASSSIRTDNTEAFF
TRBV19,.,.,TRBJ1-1,TGTGCCAGTAGTAAACAGGGCATGAACACTGAAGCTTTCTTT,CASSKQGMNTEAFF
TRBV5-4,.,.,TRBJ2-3,TGTGCCAGCAGCTTGGCCGGGGCAGATACGCAGTATTTT,CASSLAGADTQYF
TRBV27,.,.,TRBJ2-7,TGTGCCAGCAGTCCCTTTAACTCCTACGAGCAGTACTTC,CASSPFNSYEQYF
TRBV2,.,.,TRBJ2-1,TGTGCCAGCAGTGAACAGGGTTCAGGCTACAATGAGCAGTTCTTC,CASSEQGSGYNEQFF
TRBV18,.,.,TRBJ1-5,TGTGCCAGCTCACCAGGGGAAGGAGCAACGGCCCAGCATTTT,CASSPGEGATAQHF
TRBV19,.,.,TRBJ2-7,TGTGCCAGTAGTACTCTTGACAGCTACGAGCAGTACTTC,CASSTLDSYEQYF
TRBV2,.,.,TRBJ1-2,TGTGCCAGCAGCCCCGAGGGGGGGCTGGCCTATGGCTACACCTTC,CASSPEGGLAYGYTF
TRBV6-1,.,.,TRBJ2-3,TGTGCCAGCAGGACCTTATTGGGTGATACGCAGTATTTT,CASRTLLGDTQYF
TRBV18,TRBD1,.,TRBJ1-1,TGTGCCAGCTCACCGGGACAGGGTTTAGCTAACACTGAAGCTTTCTTT,CASSPGQGLANTEAFF
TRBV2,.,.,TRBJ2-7,TGTGCCAGCAGTCCTATGATGGCCTACGAGCAGTACTTC,CASSPMMAYEQYF
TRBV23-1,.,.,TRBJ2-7,TGCGCCAGCAGTCAATCTAGAGGATCCTACGAGCAGTACTTC,CASSQSRGSYEQYF
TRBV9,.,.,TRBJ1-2,TGTGCCAGCAGCGTAGGAATTTCTAACTATGGCTACACCTTC,CASSVGISNYGYTF
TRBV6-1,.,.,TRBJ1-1,TGTGCCAGCAGTGAGGGATGGGGCACTGAAGCTTTCTTT,CASSEGWGTEAFF
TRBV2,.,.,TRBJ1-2,TGTGCCAGCATCCCTTTGGAGAGTTACAGTCTCTATGGCTACACCTTC,CASIPLESYSLYGYTF
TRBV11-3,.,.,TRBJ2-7,TGTGCCAGCAGCTCTGATCTTGGGGGGGAGCAGTACTTC,CASSSDLGGEQYF
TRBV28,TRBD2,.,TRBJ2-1,TGTGCCAGCAGTTCATATCAGCGGGAGGGTGGTGAGCAGTTCTTC,CASSSYQREGGEQFF
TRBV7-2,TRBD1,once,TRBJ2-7,TGTGCCAGCAGTTCCGGGACAGGGGATTTCTACGAGCAGTACTTC,CASSSGTGDFYEQYF
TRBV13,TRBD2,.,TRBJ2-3,TGTGCCAGCAGCTTAGGGGGACTAGCGTCCACAGATACGCAGTATTTT,CASSLGGLASTDTQYF
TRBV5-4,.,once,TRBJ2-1,TGTGCCAGCAGCGATGCTACCTTAGCCAATGAGCAGTTCTTC,CASSDATLANEQFF
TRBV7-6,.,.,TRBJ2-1,TGTGCCAGCAGCCTTCAGGGACTTGCCAATGAGCAGTTCTTC,CASSLQGLANEQFF
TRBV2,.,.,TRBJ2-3,TGTGCCAGCAGTGAAAATCTTCCAGATACGCAGTATTTT,CASSENLPDTQYF